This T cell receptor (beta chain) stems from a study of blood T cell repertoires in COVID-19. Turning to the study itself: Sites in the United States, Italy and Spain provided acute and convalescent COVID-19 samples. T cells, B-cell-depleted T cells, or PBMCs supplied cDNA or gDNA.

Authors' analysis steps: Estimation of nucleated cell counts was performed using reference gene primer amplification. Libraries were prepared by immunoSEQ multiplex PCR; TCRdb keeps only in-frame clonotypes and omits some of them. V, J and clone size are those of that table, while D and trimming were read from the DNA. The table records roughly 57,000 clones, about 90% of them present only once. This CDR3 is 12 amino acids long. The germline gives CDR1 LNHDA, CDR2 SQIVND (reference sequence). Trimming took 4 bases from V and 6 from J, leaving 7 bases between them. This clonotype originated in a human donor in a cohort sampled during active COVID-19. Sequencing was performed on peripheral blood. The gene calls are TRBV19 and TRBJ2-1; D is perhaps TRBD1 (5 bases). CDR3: CASSRQRNEQFF. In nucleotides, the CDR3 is TGTGCCAGTAGTAGACAGCGCAATGAGCAGTTCTTC.